Reported below is one TCR beta chain. The antigen is unknown. Per germline, CDR1 SGDLS and CDR2 YYNGEE. The CDR3 covers 15 residues. V was cut by 6 bases and J by 0 bases, with 15 bases left in between. This entry belongs to a study of T cells after yellow fever vaccination. Study results and limitations: There was a possibility that FACS-sorted repertoires contained abundant clonotypes contaminating from the bulk population.

A 5'RACE template-switching step, the method used to make TCR cDNA, added a universal primer site and UMIs. Each CDR3 protein is one row after TCRdb ran MiXCR on the 5' RACE reads. Among hundreds of thousands of distinct CDR3 sequences listed, roughly 14% were seen once. The origin of this receptor is a young man who received the YFV17D yellow fever vaccine. Sequencing was performed on PBMCs, taken on the day of the yellow fever booster vaccination. The chain carries TRBV9 and TRBJ2-5, with a possible D match to TRBD2 (6 bases). The CDR3 coding sequence is TGTGCCAGCACAGTAGGGTTAGCGGACCAAGAGACCCAGTACTTC. Translating gives CASTVGLADQETQYF.